The subject of this entry is one T cell receptor beta chain. Antigen: not known. CD45RO/CCR7/CD25/CD127/CD95/CD27 separated CD4+ naive, central memory, regulatory and stem cell-like memory cells by sorting. Purities in excess of 95% were seen in all sorted populations. The data are from a study of beta chain features in type 1 diabetes. Study-wide results and limits: In the patient group, naive, central memory and Treg TCRB repertoires seemed more alike than in the healthy donor group. The study found moderately but significantly shorter TCRB CDR3s in all four CD4+ subsets of Type 1 diabetes patients.

Every isolated RNA sample was fully reverse transcribed, so sequencing captured expressed TCRB transcripts. The table came from immunoSEQ multiplex PCR; TCRdb's copy has only in-frame clones and leaves some out. The sample comprises fewer than 900,000 clones, roughly 15% of which are singletons, and around 0.02% rests with the top ten. From germline, CDR1 is MDHEN and CDR2 SYDVKM. The CDR3 runs to 15 residues. The trim removed 3 bases at V and 8 bases at J, leaving 8 bases unmatched. The chain carries TRBV28 and TRBJ1-1; 11 bases align to TRBD1. Sequencing was done on a sample of naive CD4+ T cells from blood. This sequence was found in a woman aged 18-29 years in good health. The CDR3 DNA reads TGTGCCAGCAGTTTCCGAGGACAGGGGGCTTCGGAAGCTTTCTTT. This gives the protein CASSFRGQGASEAFF. Together with reference TRBV28 and TRBJ1-1, the CDR3 gives the full variable domain: DVKVTQSSRYLVKRTGEKVFLECVQDMDHENMFWYRQDPGLGLRLIYFSYDVKMKEKGDIPEGYSVSREKKERFSLILESASTNQTSMYLCASSFRGQGASEAFFGQGTRLTVV.